These T cell receptor beta chains were read from a single sample in a study of blood T cell repertoires in COVID-19. The repertoire was sequenced with immunoSEQ multiplex PCR; TCRdb's copy has only in-frame clones and lacks some. The sample consists of about 98,000 clones, around 75% of them appearing once. The sequenced sample was peripheral blood. The receptor source for this set is a man between 65 and 79 years old with acute or convalescent COVID-19. Both conserved end residues are part of each CDR3. Fields, in order: clone size, D gene, CDR3 length, V gene, J gene, CDR3 protein, CDR3 DNA. D genes are given only for firm matches. Some rows have no size entry. The others give once, few or many, or a class for an expanded clone.

>.|.|12|TRBV28|TRBJ1-2
CASSLSISGYTF
TGTGCCAGCAGTTTAAGCATAAGCGGCTACACCTTC
>.|TRBD2|13|TRBV19|TRBJ2-5
CASSSTSVETQYF
TGTGCCAGTAGTTCAACTAGCGTAGAGACCCAGTACTTC
>.|.|12|TRBV6-5|TRBJ2-2
CASCEDTGELFF
TGTGCCAGCTGCGAGGACACCGGGGAGCTGTTTTTT
>.|.|14|TRBV12-5|TRBJ2-5
CASGLVPGMETQYF
TGTGCTAGTGGTTTGGTACCCGGGATGGAGACCCAGTACTTC
>once|.|12|TRBV3-1/TRBV3-2|TRBJ2-3
CASGHNTDTQYF
TGTGCCAGTGGACACAACACAGATACGCAGTATTTT
>many|TRBD1|14|TRBV7-3|TRBJ1-1
CASRRGQEGDEAFF
TGTGCCAGCAGGAGAGGACAGGAGGGTGATGAAGCTTTCTTT
>many|.|12|TRBV14|TRBJ2-7
CASSQALYEQYF
TGTGCCAGCAGCCAAGCCCTCTACGAGCAGTACTTC
>once|TRBD2|15|TRBV27|TRBJ2-7
CASSLLAGGTYEQYF
TGTGCCAGCAGTCTACTAGCGGGAGGGACCTACGAGCAGTACTTC
>few|.|16|TRBV4-1|TRBJ1-1
CASIPPGPGKDTEAFF
TGCGCCAGCATCCCCCCAGGGCCAGGGAAGGACACTGAAGCTTTCTTT
>.|TRBD1|15|TRBV7-6|TRBJ2-7
CASSFGRGSTYEQYF
TGTGCCAGCAGCTTTGGCAGGGGGAGTACCTACGAGCAGTACTTC
>.|.|15|TRBV6-4|TRBJ2-1
CASSARQGPYNEQFF
TGTGCCAGCAGTGCCCGACAAGGCCCCTACAATGAGCAGTTCTTC
>.|TRBD1|15|TRBV5-1|TRBJ1-5
CASSLTGASNQPQHF
TGCGCCAGCAGCTTGACAGGGGCTAGCAATCAGCCCCAGCATTTT
>few|.|14|TRBV28|TRBJ1-2
CASSSDRFFYGYTF
TGTGCCAGCAGTTCCGACAGGTTTTTCTATGGCTACACCTTC
>few|.|14|TRBV27|TRBJ2-2
CASSGGPYTGELFF
TGTGCCAGCAGCGGGGGGCCCTATACCGGGGAGCTGTTTTTT
>.|TRBD2|15|TRBV7-6|TRBJ2-7
CASSLEASGSYEQYF
TGTGCCAGCAGCTTAGAGGCTAGCGGGAGCTACGAGCAGTACTTC
>few|TRBD2|15|TRBV9|TRBJ2-5
CASSPPAGVGETQYF
TGTGCCAGCAGCCCCCCAGCGGGAGTTGGGGAGACCCAGTACTTC
>.|.|15|TRBV15|TRBJ2-6
CATSREAAGANVLTF
TGTGCCACCAGCAGAGAAGCGGCTGGGGCCAACGTCCTGACTTTC
>.|.|12|TRBV28|TRBJ1-5
CAGNRGNQPQHF
TGTGCCGGGAACAGGGGCAATCAGCCCCAGCATTTT
>few|.|14|TRBV3-1/TRBV3-2|TRBJ2-7
CASSPWVTTYEQYF
TGTGCCAGCAGCCCCTGGGTCACTACCTACGAGCAGTACTTC
>.|.|15|TRBV6-1|TRBJ2-3
CASSERGTSTDTQYF
TGTGCCAGCAGTGAACGAGGAACTAGCACAGATACGCAGTATTTT
>.|.|14|TRBV14|TRBJ2-2
CASSQQTSSGELFF
TGTGCCAGCAGCCAACAAACTAGCTCCGGGGAGCTGTTTTTT
>.|.|14|TRBV9|TRBJ2-7
CASSVARGAYEQYF
TGTGCCAGCAGCGTAGCCAGGGGTGCCTACGAGCAGTACTTC
>.|TRBD2|16|TRBV4-3|TRBJ2-1
CASSPRTSGKGNEQFF
TGCGCCAGCAGCCCTCGGACTAGCGGGAAGGGAAATGAGCAGTTCTTC
>.|TRBD1|13|TRBV2|TRBJ1-1
CASSRQGNTEAFF
TGTGCCAGCAGTCGACAGGGGAACACTGAAGCTTTCTTT
>.|TRBD1|16|TRBV27|TRBJ2-7
CASSSRQGVGPYEQYF
TGTGCCAGCAGTTCACGACAGGGGGTAGGGCCTTACGAGCAGTACTTC
>.|.|14|TRBV5-4|TRBJ2-1
CASRPQGTYNEQFF
TGTGCCAGCAGGCCACAGGGTACTTACAATGAGCAGTTCTTC
>.|.|14|TRBV6-4|TRBJ2-2
CASSDGSHTGELFF
TGTGCCAGCAGTGACGGCTCTCACACCGGGGAGCTGTTTTTT
>.|.|13|TRBV7-2|TRBJ2-3
CASSLGRRDTQYF
TGTGCCAGCAGCTTAGGGAGGCGGGATACGCAGTATTTT
>.|TRBD1|18|TRBV27|TRBJ2-4
CASSPLRRQGAAKNIQYF
TGTGCCAGCAGCCCACTTAGGCGGCAGGGGGCTGCCAAAAACATTCAGTACTTC
>.|TRBD1|16|TRBV5-4|TRBJ1-2
CASSPTPTGTNYGYTF
TGTGCCAGCAGCCCGACCCCGACAGGGACTAACTATGGCTACACCTTC
>once|.|17|TRBV7-6|TRBJ2-7
CASSLWSAGPSSYEQYF
TGTGCCAGCAGCTTATGGTCTGCAGGGCCGAGCTCCTACGAGCAGTACTTC
>many|.|14|TRBV5-4|TRBJ2-5
CASSLGGGDETQYF
TGTGCCAGCAGCTTAGGAGGGGGCGATGAGACCCAGTACTTC
>.|.|14|TRBV11-2|TRBJ1-1
CASSLRATGTEAFF
TGTGCCAGCAGCTTAAGGGCAACGGGGACTGAAGCTTTCTTT
>few|.|13|TRBV19|TRBJ1-2
CASKGVDLGGYTF
TGTGCCAGTAAAGGGGTAGATTTGGGCGGCTACACCTTC
>once|TRBD1|15|TRBV6-5|TRBJ1-2
CASSPRGDSLYGYTF
TGTGCCAGCAGTCCTCGCGGGGACAGCCTCTATGGCTACACCTTC